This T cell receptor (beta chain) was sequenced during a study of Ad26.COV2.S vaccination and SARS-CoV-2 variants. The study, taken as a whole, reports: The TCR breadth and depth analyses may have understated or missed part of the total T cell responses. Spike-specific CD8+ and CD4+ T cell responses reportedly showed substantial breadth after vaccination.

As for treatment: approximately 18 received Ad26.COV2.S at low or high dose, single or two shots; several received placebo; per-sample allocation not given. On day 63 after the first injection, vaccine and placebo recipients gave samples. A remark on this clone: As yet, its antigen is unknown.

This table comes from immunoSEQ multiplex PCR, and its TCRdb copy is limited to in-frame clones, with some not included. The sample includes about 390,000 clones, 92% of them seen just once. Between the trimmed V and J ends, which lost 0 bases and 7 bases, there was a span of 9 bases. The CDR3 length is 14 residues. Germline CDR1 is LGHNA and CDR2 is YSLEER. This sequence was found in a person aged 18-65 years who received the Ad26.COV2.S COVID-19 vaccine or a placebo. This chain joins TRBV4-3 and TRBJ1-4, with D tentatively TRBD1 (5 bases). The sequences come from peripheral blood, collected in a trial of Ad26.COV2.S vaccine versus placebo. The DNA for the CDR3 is TGCGCCAGCAGCCAAGATGTGGGACGTGAAAAACTGTTTTTT. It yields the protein CASSQDVGREKLFF.